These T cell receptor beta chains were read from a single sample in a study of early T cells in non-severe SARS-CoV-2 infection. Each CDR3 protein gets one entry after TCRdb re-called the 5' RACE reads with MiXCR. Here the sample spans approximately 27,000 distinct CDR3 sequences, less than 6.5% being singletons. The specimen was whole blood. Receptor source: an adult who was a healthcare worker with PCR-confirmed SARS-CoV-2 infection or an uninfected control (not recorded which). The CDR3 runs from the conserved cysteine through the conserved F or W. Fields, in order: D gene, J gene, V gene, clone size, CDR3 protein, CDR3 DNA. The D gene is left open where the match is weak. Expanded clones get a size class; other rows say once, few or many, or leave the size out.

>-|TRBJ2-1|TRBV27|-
CASPGRRGYNEQFF
TGTGCCAGCCCTGGGCGCCGAGGGTACAATGAGCAGTTCTTC
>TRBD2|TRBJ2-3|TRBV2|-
CASRQRLAAGVSTDTQYF
TGTGCCAGCAGACAGAGACTAGCGGCTGGCGTTAGCACAGATACGCAGTATTTT
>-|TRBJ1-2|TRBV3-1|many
CASSQDNRSGYTF
TGTGCCAGCAGCCAAGATAATAGAAGCGGCTACACCTTC
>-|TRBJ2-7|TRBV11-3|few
CASSLDRTYEQYF
TGTGCCAGCAGCTTAGATCGGACCTACGAGCAGTACTTC
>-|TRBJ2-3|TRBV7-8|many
CASSSPPILTDTQYF
TGTGCCAGCAGCTCCCCGCCCATACTTACAGATACGCAGTATTTT
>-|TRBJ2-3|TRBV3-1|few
CASSQDTLGTQYF
TGTGCCAGCAGCCAAGACACGCTCGGTACGCAGTATTTT
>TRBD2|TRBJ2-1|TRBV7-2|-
CASSPSLAGGFEQFF
TGTGCCAGCAGCCCCTCTCTAGCGGGGGGTTTTGAGCAGTTCTTC
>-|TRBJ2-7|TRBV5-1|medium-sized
CASSLHQWAAEQYF
TGCGCCAGCAGCTTACACCAATGGGCCGCCGAGCAGTACTTC
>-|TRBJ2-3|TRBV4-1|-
CASSQGISLSTDTQYF
TGCGCCAGCAGCCAAGGTATCTCCTTAAGCACAGATACGCAGTATTTT
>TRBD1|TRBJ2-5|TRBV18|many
CASSPTGVETQYF
TGTGCCAGCTCACCGACAGGGGTGGAGACCCAGTACTTC
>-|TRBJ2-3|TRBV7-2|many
CASSLTHAGAPGRDTQYF
TGTGCCAGCAGCTTAACTCACGCGGGGGCCCCAGGGAGAGATACGCAGTATTTT
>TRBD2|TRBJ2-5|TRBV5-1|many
CASSPYSGGGRETQYF
TGCGCCAGCAGCCCCTATAGCGGGGGAGGACGGGAGACCCAGTACTTC
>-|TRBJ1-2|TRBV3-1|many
CASSPFLTENYGYTF
TGTGCCAGCAGCCCCTTCCTCACAGAGAACTATGGCTACACCTTC
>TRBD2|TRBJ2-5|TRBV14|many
CASSTHGGYQETQYF
TGTGCCAGCAGCACCCACGGGGGGTACCAAGAGACCCAGTACTTC
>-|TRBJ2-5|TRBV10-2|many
CASSEPGLPGETQYF
TGCGCCAGCAGTGAGCCCGGACTACCCGGGGAGACCCAGTACTTC
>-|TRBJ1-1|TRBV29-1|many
CSVGRARGLAFF
TGCAGCGTTGGAAGGGCCCGCGGGTTGGCCTTCTTT
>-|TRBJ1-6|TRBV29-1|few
CSVCQGKNSPLHF
TGCAGCGTTTGTCAGGGGAAAAATTCACCCCTCCACTTT
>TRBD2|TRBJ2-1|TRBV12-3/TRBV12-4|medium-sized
CASSLLAGGLNEQFF
TGTGCCAGCAGCTTACTAGCGGGGGGGCTCAATGAGCAGTTCTTC
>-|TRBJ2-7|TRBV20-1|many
CSATGTFYEQYF
TGCAGTGCTACCGGGACATTCTACGAGCAGTACTTC
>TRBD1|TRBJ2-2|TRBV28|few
CASSLNGQGNTGELFF
TGTGCCAGCAGTTTGAACGGACAGGGCAACACCGGGGAGCTGTTTTTT
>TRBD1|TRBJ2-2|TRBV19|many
CASRQGASTGELFF
TGTGCCAGTAGACAGGGGGCTAGTACCGGGGAGCTGTTTTTT
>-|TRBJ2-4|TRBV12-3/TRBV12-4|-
CASKEVYDIQYF
TGTGCCAGCAAGGAGGTTTATGACATTCAGTACTTC
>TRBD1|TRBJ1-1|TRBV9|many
CASSVDLRQGLVTEAFF
TGTGCCAGCAGCGTAGATCTCCGACAGGGTTTGGTCACTGAAGCTTTCTTT
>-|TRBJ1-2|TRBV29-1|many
CSVGWGGGYTF
TGCAGCGTTGGATGGGGCGGTGGCTACACCTTC
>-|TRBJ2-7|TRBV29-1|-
CSVVTLPVYEQYF
TGCAGCGTTGTGACCCTACCCGTATACGAGCAGTACTTC
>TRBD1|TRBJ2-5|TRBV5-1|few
CASSAPDRAGETQYF
TGCGCCAGCAGCGCCCCGGACAGGGCAGGGGAGACCCAGTACTTC
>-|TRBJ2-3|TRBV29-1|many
CSTHPGTDTQYF
TGCAGCACCCACCCCGGCACAGATACGCAGTATTTT
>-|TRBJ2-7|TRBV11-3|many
CASSVSYEQYF
TGTGCCAGCAGTGTTAGCTACGAGCAGTACTTC
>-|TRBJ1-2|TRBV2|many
CASSEQGSYGYTF
TGTGCCAGCAGTGAACAGGGGAGCTATGGCTACACCTTC
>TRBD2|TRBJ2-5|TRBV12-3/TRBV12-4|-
CASSLAGVGQETQYF
TGTGCCAGCAGTTTGGCGGGGGTAGGCCAAGAGACCCAGTACTTC
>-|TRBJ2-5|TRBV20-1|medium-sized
CSARDSRDQAETQYF
TGCAGTGCTAGAGATTCCAGGGATCAGGCGGAGACCCAGTACTTC
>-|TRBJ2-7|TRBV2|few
CASSEDSQSYEQYF
TGTGCCAGCAGCGAGGACAGCCAAAGCTACGAGCAGTACTTC
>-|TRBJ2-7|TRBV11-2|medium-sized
CASSLDPRGGVTASYEQYF
TGTGCCAGCAGCTTAGATCCAAGGGGAGGAGTGACAGCGTCCTACGAGCAGTACTTC
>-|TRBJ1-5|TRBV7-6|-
CASSRGWGQPQHF
TGTGCCAGCAGTCGGGGCTGGGGACAGCCCCAGCATTTT
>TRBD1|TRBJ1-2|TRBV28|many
CASRPGGNYGYTF
TGTGCCAGCAGACCAGGGGGTAACTATGGCTACACCTTC
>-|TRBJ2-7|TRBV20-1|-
CSARDLTSGLSSYEQYF
TGCAGTGCTAGAGATCTGACCTCGGGCCTTAGCTCCTACGAGCAGTACTTC
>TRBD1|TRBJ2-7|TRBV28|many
CASSRTGDYEQYF
TGTGCCAGCAGTAGGACAGGGGACTACGAGCAGTACTTC
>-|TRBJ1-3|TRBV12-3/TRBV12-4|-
CASRESGPGNTIYF
TGTGCCAGCAGGGAATCAGGGCCTGGAAACACCATATATTTT
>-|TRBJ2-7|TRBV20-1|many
CSATPGRSPSYEQYF
TGCAGTGCTACCCCCGGACGTTCGCCCTCCTACGAGCAGTACTTC
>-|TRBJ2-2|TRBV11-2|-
CASSPYLLNTGELFF
TGTGCCAGCAGCCCTTATCTCCTGAACACCGGGGAGCTGTTTTTT
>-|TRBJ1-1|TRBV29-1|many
CSVEEGEAFF
TGCAGCGTTGAGGAGGGTGAAGCTTTCTTT
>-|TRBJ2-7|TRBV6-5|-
CASRRDSSYEQYF
TGTGCCAGCAGAAGAGACAGTTCCTACGAGCAGTACTTC
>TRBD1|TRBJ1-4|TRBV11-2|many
CASSSQGTGNEKLFF
TGTGCCAGCAGCTCCCAAGGGACAGGGAATGAAAAACTGTTTTTT
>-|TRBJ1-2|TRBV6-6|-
CASSYSGQHYGYTF
TGTGCCAGCAGTTACTCCGGACAGCACTATGGCTACACCTTC
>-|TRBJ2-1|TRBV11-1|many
CASSHGEGASYNEQFF
TGTGCCAGCAGCCACGGGGAGGGGGCCTCCTACAATGAGCAGTTCTTC
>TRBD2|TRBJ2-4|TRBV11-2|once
CASSLTSGINIQYF
TGTGCCAGCAGCTTGACTAGCGGGATTAACATTCAGTACTTC
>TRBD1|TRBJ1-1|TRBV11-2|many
CASSRDRAMVNTEAFF
TGTGCCAGCAGCCGGGACAGGGCCATGGTGAACACTGAAGCTTTCTTT